This T cell receptor beta chain was profiled in a study of T cells in Graves' hyperthyroidism and ophthalmopathy. Amplification of TCR beta CDR3 regions was performed using RNA transcripts as template. HTBI primers were the set used in a first-round RT-PCR of the TCR CDR3. TCRdb re-derived calls from the multiplex PCR reads in MiXCR, one entry per CDR3 protein. The table has around 190,000 distinct CDR3 sequences, 15% to 20% seen once. This clonotype occurred many times. V was cut by 0 bases and J by 1 base, with 13 bases left in between. In germline, CDR1 is SGHRS, CDR2 YFSETQ. This CDR3 is built from 16 residues.

This chain links TRBV5-1 with TRBJ2-5, with D possibly matching TRBD2 (5 bases). Material: blood. This clonotype was obtained from a woman aged 45-59 years with Graves' hyperthyroidism. The CDR3 bases are TGCGCCAGCAGCTTGGGTGGACTTTTTTCCCAAGAGACCCAGTACTTC. Encoded protein: CASSLGGLFSQETQYF.